This TCR beta chain emerged from a study of shared clonotypes between healthy human individuals. Terminally differentiated effector memory CD45RA+ cells were excluded from the naive CD8 cells, which were CD45RO-negative and positively selected for CCR7. None of the donors, who were healthy HIV-negative adults, had recently had acute infections or vaccinations. Regarding the study as a whole: Shared clonotypes: approximately 5.3% naive CD4, around 3.5% naive CD8, around 2.4% memory CD4, 0.4% to 0.45% memory CD8.

This clone was observed a single time. Its antigen is unidentified. Clones were sequenced by immunoSEQ multiplex PCR, and TCRdb holds only the in-frame ones, with some missing. The repertoire holds about 2.1 million clones, with 80% to 95% as singletons. What was sequenced was naive CD8+ T cells from PBMCs. This TCR was recovered from a man between 18 and 35 years old in good health. Some clones in this sample may be carry-over from other donors' samples.

The CDR3 region is CASSYLAGEREQYF. CDR3 in DNA: TGTGCCAGCAGTTACCTAGCGGGAGAAAGAGAGCAGTACTTC. The chain carries TRBV6-5 and TRBJ2-7; 10 nucleotides agree with TRBD2. This CDR3 contains 14 residues. Germline CDR1 and CDR2: MNHEY and SVGAGI. The junction had 5 bases not matched to a gene; V was cut back by 2 bases and J by 7 bases.